This entry is about one TCR beta chain. The source of the sample is a study of control samples from healthy donors and cancer patients. TCRdb's table, derived via immunoSEQ multiplex PCR, lists solely in-frame clones and lacks some. This sample has some 76,000 clones; approximately 89% occur once, and the top ten carry around 20%. The receptor's source is a man between 60 and 75 years old with lung cancer. The sample taken for sequencing was PBMCs.

Here the CDR3 reads CASSLAGRNQPQHF. In nucleotides, the CDR3 is TGTGCCAGCAGCTTGGCCGGGAGAAATCAGCCCCAGCATTTT. This chain uses TRBV5-4 with TRBJ1-5; D ambiguous. The CDR3 length is 14 residues. CDR1 and CDR2 (germline): SGHNT, YYREEE (reference sequence). V was pared by 0 bases and J by 4 bases, with 8 bases between.